The 2 T cell receptor beta chains below were found in one sample sequenced in a study of response to subunit inactivated influenza vaccine. Each CDR3 protein gets one entry after TCRdb re-called the RT-PCR reads with MiXCR. Of almost 250,000 distinct CDR3 sequences in the sample, 12% were seen once. Here the sequenced sample was non-naive T cells sorted from PBMCs, taken less than 15 days before vaccination. The source of these receptors is a man aged 50 to 59 who received an inactivated influenza vaccine.

This clonotype was detected only a few times. The chain employs TRBV12-3 or TRBV12-4 and TRBJ2-5; weak D call: TRBD1 (5 bases). The CDR3 extends over 12 amino acids. V shed 6 bases and J shed 4 bases, with 9 bases lying between them. CDR3 sequence reads: CASSQDRETQYF. CDR3 DNA: TGTGCCAGCAGCCAAGACAGAGAGACCCAGTACTTC.

This clonotype was recorded only once. V and J are TRBV5-5 and TRBJ2-1, with D possibly TRBD2 on 6 matching bases. Per germline, CDR1 SGHKS and CDR2 YYEKEE (reference sequence). The CDR3 runs to 11 residues. V lost 4 bases and J 15 bases, leaving 14 bases between the germline ends. The CDR3 spells CASSLETSPFF. CDR3 nucleotides: TGTGCCAGCAGCCTAGAGACTAGTCCGTTCTTC.